One sample yielded the 30 T cell receptor beta chains listed below, sequenced in a study of OX40 agonist ivuxolimab in advanced cancers. Using immunoSEQ multiplex PCR, the repertoire was profiled, and TCRdb retains in-frame clones only, with some absent. The table records around 80,000 clones, 85% to 90% of them present only once. The sample was CD4+ or CD8+ T cells sorted from blood, taken in a trial of the OX40 agonist ivuxolimab. All receptors come from an adult with an advanced solid tumor such as melanoma, head and neck, liver or kidney cancer.

The rearrangement uses TRBV6-5 and TRBJ2-2; D is uncertain. The V and J ends lost 4 bases and 2 bases respectively, with 11 bases between them. This CDR3 has 15 amino acids. Germline CDR1 MNHEY, CDR2 SVGAGI. This CDR3 reads CASSFGLSNTGELFF. The CDR3 nucleotides are TGTGCCAGCAGTTTCGGCCTCTCTAACACCGGGGAGCTGTTTTTT.

The DNA for the CDR3 is TGTGCCAGCAGCTTCAGCTGGAGCACAGATACGCAGTATTTT. Translated: CASSFSWSTDTQYF. The chain employs TRBV7-8 and TRBJ2-3, with D hard to call. The CDR3 has 14 amino acids. From germline, CDR1 is SGHVS and CDR2 FQNEAQ. V shed 3 bases and J shed 0 bases, with 7 bases lying between them. The full variable domain, rest sourced from reference TRBV7-8 and TRBJ2-3, is GAGVSQSPRYKVAKRGQDVALRCDPISGHVSLFWYQQALGQGPEFLTYFQNEAQLDKSGLPSDRFFAERPEGSVSTLKIQRTQQEDSAVYLCASSFSWSTDTQYFGPGTRLTVL.

The chain carries TRBV10-3 and TRBJ1-5, with no clear D. Germline CDR1 reads ENHRY; CDR2 reads SYGVKD. Trimming shortened V by 0 bases and J by 0 bases, and 6 bases separated the two germline ends. This CDR3 has 15 amino acids. Here the CDR3 DNA reads TGTGCCATCAGTGAGTCCCGTGGTAGCAATCAGCCCCAGCATTTT. It is translated as CAISESRGSNQPQHF.

This clone was seen a few times. V is TRBV2 and J is TRBJ1-6; D gene unclear. The ends were cut back, 8 bases at V and 10 bases at J, with 18 bases in the middle. The germline V gene has CDR1 SNHLY and CDR2 FYNNEI. The CDR3 runs to 14 residues. In DNA, the CDR3 is TGTGCCAGCGGTCCGACGGCACCGGTATCACCCCTCCACTTT. Its translation is CASGPTAPVSPLHF.

The V call is TRBV7-9, the J call TRBJ2-3, with TRBD1 as a possible D gene (5 bases). Trimming left V 4 bases short and J 3 bases short, with 14 bases between. Germline V gene lookup returns CDR1 SEHNR and CDR2 FQNEAQ (reference sequence). The CDR3 sequence is 15 residues long. This chain's CDR3 is CASSSTWGTTDTQYF. CDR3 nucleotide sequence: TGTGCCAGCAGCTCGACCTGGGGCACAACAGATACGCAGTATTTT.

The V and J genes are TRBV30 and TRBJ1-2, with a possible D match to TRBD1 (6 bases). Looked up from germline, CDR1 is GTSNPN and CDR2 is SVGIG (reference sequence). The CDR3 spans 15 residues. V was cut by 2 bases and J by 8 bases, with 21 bases left in between. CDR3 nucleotide sequence: TGTGCCTGGAGTTTTATTACAGGGATCACCCTCGGCTACACCTTC. Its translation is CAWSFITGITLGYTF.

The CDR3, as DNA: TGTGCCAGCAGCTTGAGGGGTCAAGGCGCAGATACGCAGTATTTT. Translation: CASSLRGQGADTQYF. The chain joins TRBV5-4 to TRBJ2-3; perhaps TRBD1 as D (5 bases). The CDR3 runs to 15 residues. V shed 1 base and J shed 4 bases, with 13 bases lying between them. Looked up from germline, CDR1 is SGHNT and CDR2 is YYREEE (reference sequence).

The rearrangement joins TRBV4-1 to TRBJ2-1; D is ambiguous. Per the germline V gene, CDR1 is MGHRA and CDR2 is YSYEKL. This CDR3 has 15 residues. V shed 4 bases and J shed 7 bases, with 17 bases lying between them. The CDR3 sequence is CASSLQAEIRNEQFF. The CDR3 DNA follows: TGCGCCAGCAGCCTTCAAGCTGAGATAAGGAATGAGCAGTTCTTC.

A few counts support this clone. V usage is TRBV28 and J usage is TRBJ1-2; no reliable D call. The germline V gene has CDR1 MDHEN and CDR2 SYDVKM. This CDR3 is built from 10 residues. Trimming shortened V by 8 bases and J by 5 bases, and 6 bases separated the two germline ends. In nucleotides, the CDR3 is TGTGCCAGCGGGAGTTATGGCTACACCTTC. This codes for CASGSYGYTF.

V and J are TRBV7-2 and TRBJ1-2; 11 bases map to TRBD1. In germline, CDR1 is SGHTA, CDR2 FQGNSA. CDR3 length: 16 residues. After removal of 6 bases from V and 7 bases from J, the junction contained 13 bases not matched to a gene. The CDR3 protein is CASRRSGGQGAGGYTF. CDR3 bases: TGTGCCAGCAGGCGCTCCGGAGGACAGGGGGCAGGTGGCTACACCTTC. The complete variable domain, with remaining parts taken from reference TRBV7-2 and TRBJ1-2, reads GAGVSQSPSNKVTEKGKDVELRCDPISGHTALYWYRQSLGQGLEFLIYFQGNSAPDKSGLPSDRFSAERTGGSVSTLTIQRTQQEDSAVYLCASRRSGGQGAGGYTFGSGTRLTVV.

CDR3 loop: CSVEGQYYGYTF. The DNA of the CDR3 is TGCAGCGTTGAAGGGCAGTACTATGGCTACACCTTC. The chain couples TRBV29-1 to TRBJ1-2; no clear D. Trimming removed 1 base from V and 3 bases from J, with 6 bases in between. The CDR3 runs 12 residues. CDR1 and CDR2 (germline): SQVTM, ANQGSEA.

This CDR3 reads CASSLAPTSGSSPETQYF. For the CDR3, the DNA is TGTGCCAGCAGCTTAGCCCCAACTAGCGGGAGCTCCCCAGAGACCCAGTACTTC. This chain links TRBV11-3 with TRBJ2-5, with 11 bases that match TRBD2. The J segment lost 4 bases and the V segment lost 1 base, leaving 11 bases of the junction unmatched. Germline CDR1 reads SGHNT; CDR2 reads YENEEA. The CDR3 loop spans 18 amino acids.

This rearrangement joins TRBV30 to TRBJ2-7, with D uncertain. Germline assignment: CDR1 GTSNPN and CDR2 SVGIG (reference sequence). This CDR3 has 15 residues. V was shortened by 0 bases and J by 2 bases, with 14 bases between the two germline ends. The CDR3 region is CAWSVPPDKTYEQYF. Written as DNA, the CDR3 is TGTGCCTGGAGTGTACCCCCCGACAAGACCTACGAGCAGTACTTC. The full variable domain, completed using reference TRBV30 and TRBJ2-7, is SQTIHQWPATLVQPVGSPLSLECTVEGTSNPNLYWYRQAAGRGLQLLFYSVGIGQISSEVPQNLSASRPQDRQFILSSKKLLLSDSGFYLCAWSVPPDKTYEQYFGPGTRLTVT.

The chain combines TRBV5-4 with TRBJ1-6; D remains unclear. This CDR3 contains 14 residues. V lost 2 bases and J lost 6, with 9 bases in between. Germline assignment: CDR1 SGHNT and CDR2 YYREEE (reference sequence). The CDR3 bases are TGTGCCAGCAGCTTACGGCTAATTAATTCACCCCTCCACTTT. Its protein product is CASSLRLINSPLHF.

V usage is TRBV6-6 and J usage is TRBJ1-1; no clear D gene. CDR1 and CDR2 (germline): MNHNY, SVGAGI (reference sequence). This CDR3 has 12 amino acids. Deletions cut 7 bases from V and 2 bases from J, with 8 bases between. Written as DNA, the CDR3 is TGTGCCAGCACTAGATTAAACACTGAAGCTTTCTTT. Translated, it gives CASTRLNTEAFF.

The chain joins TRBV15 to TRBJ1-5; 9 bases agree with TRBD1. CDR3 size: 16 residues. Germline V gene lookup returns CDR1 LNHNV and CDR2 YYDKDF (reference sequence). V lost 0 bases to trimming and J lost 6 bases; unmatched junction nucleotides: 6. The CDR3 sequence: CATSRDIGQGTQPQHF. The CDR3 DNA reads TGTGCCACCAGCAGAGACATAGGACAGGGGACTCAGCCCCAGCATTTT.

The CDR3 nucleotides read TGCGCCAGCAGCCAAGTCCCGGCCTACAATGAGCAGTTCTTC. This translates into CASSQVPAYNEQFF. The genes are TRBV4-3 and TRBJ2-1; the D is unclear. CDR1 LGHNA and CDR2 YSLEER come from the germline V gene. Trimming pared 1 base from V and 2 bases from J, leaving 6 bases between. The CDR3 has 14 amino acids.

This sequence joins TRBV30 and TRBJ2-2, with D perhaps TRBD2 (5 bases). The CDR3 covers 13 residues. V lost 0 bases, J lost 7 bases, and 9 bases lay in between. Per germline, CDR1 GTSNPN and CDR2 SVGIG (reference sequence). The CDR3 loop reads CAWSVHRDGELFF. The CDR3 coding sequence is TGTGCCTGGAGTGTACATCGGGACGGGGAGCTGTTTTTT.

The chain employs TRBV4-1 and TRBJ2-5; maybe TRBD2 (6 bases). This CDR3 contains 13 residues. Germline CDR1 and CDR2: MGHRA and YSYEKL. V lost 4 bases, J lost 2 bases, and 8 bases lay in between. In DNA form, the CDR3 reads TGCGCCAGCAGCCTAGCGGCACAAGAGACCCAGTACTTC. Amino acids: CASSLAAQETQYF.

V usage is TRBV6-5 and J usage is TRBJ1-1, with D possibly TRBD1 on 6 matching bases. V was pared by 7 bases and J by 5 bases, with 8 bases between. This CDR3 is built from 11 residues. Germline lookup yields CDR1 MNHEY and CDR2 SVGAGI. The CDR3 loop is CASTQGTEAFF. CDR3 nucleotides: TGTGCCAGCACCCAGGGGACTGAAGCTTTCTTT.

The rearrangement uses TRBV5-1 and TRBJ1-1; D not certain. The germline CDR1 and CDR2 sequences are SGHRS and YFSETQ. V was clipped by 1 base and J by 4 bases, with 11 bases between them. This CDR3 region has 14 residues. For the CDR3, the DNA is TGCGCCAGCAGCTTGAGGGAAGAGAGCACTGAAGCTTTCTTT. It codes for CASSLREESTEAFF.

The chain uses TRBV19 and TRBJ2-3; 11 nucleotides match TRBD2. Germline lookup yields CDR1 LNHDA and CDR2 SQIVND (reference sequence). This CDR3 has 14 residues. With V trimmed by 6 bases and J by 1 base, 0 bases remained unmatched. The CDR3 reads CASRLAGGTDTQYF. The CDR3 coding sequence is TGTGCCAGTAGACTAGCGGGGGGCACAGATACGCAGTATTTT.

This clone was counted between two and nine times. The chain is built from TRBV19 and TRBJ2-7; D is unclear. This CDR3 region has 12 residues. Per the germline V gene, CDR1 is LNHDA and CDR2 is SQIVND (reference sequence). V was pared by 1 base and J by 2 bases, with 3 bases between. The CDR3 sequence: CASSIGAYEQYF. CDR3 coding DNA: TGTGCCAGTAGTATAGGGGCCTACGAGCAGTACTTC.

The chain combines TRBV30 with TRBJ1-1; D gene ambiguous. The V gene lost 0 bases and the J gene lost 3 bases, with 11 bases spanning the gap. The CDR3 sequence is 14 residues long. Germline CDR1 and CDR2: GTSNPN and SVGIG (reference sequence). CDR3 loop: CAWSVSRRDTEAFF. The CDR3 DNA reads TGTGCCTGGAGTGTATCACGGCGGGACACTGAAGCTTTCTTT.

The CDR3 spells CASSIRQGNNQPQHF. CDR3 coding DNA: TGTGCCAGTAGTATTCGACAGGGAAACAATCAGCCCCAGCATTTT. The genes are TRBV19 and TRBJ1-5; 7 nucleotides match TRBD1. The junction had 5 bases not matched to a gene; V was cut back by 3 bases and J by 3 bases. CDR3 length equals 15 residues. The germline CDR1 and CDR2 sequences are LNHDA and SQIVND (reference sequence). Drawing the rest from reference TRBV19 and TRBJ1-5, the complete variable domain is DGGITQSPKYLFRKEGQNVTLSCEQNLNHDAMYWYRQDPGQGLRLIYYSQIVNDFQKGDIAEGYSVSREKKESFPLTVTSAQKNPTAFYLCASSIRQGNNQPQHFGDGTRLSIL.

This chain joins TRBV25-1 and TRBJ2-6; a possible D gene is TRBD1 (7 bases). The CDR3 sequence is 16 residues long. Between the trimmed V and J ends, which lost 4 bases and 4 bases, there was a span of 14 bases. Germline V gene lookup returns CDR1 MGHDK and CDR2 SYGVNS. The CDR3 region is CASSGRGVAGANVLTF. For the CDR3, the DNA is TGTGCCAGCAGTGGCAGGGGGGTGGCGGGGGCCAACGTCCTGACTTTC.

The chain joins TRBV7-2 to TRBJ2-6; 9 nucleotides line up with TRBD1. The CDR3 runs 18 residues. V shed 5 bases, J shed 0 bases, and the junction held 8 bases outside the gene matches. CDR1 is SGHTA, CDR2 FQGNSA, per germline. CDR3 protein: CASSRMGQGSSGANVLTF. CDR3 nucleotide sequence: TGTGCCAGCAGCCGCATGGGACAGGGAAGCTCTGGGGCCAACGTCCTGACTTTC.

The chain joins TRBV6-6 to TRBJ1-6; D unclear. Germline CDR1 MNHNY, CDR2 SVGAGI (reference sequence). Trimming pared 0 bases from V and 10 bases from J, leaving 10 bases between. This CDR3 has 14 amino acids. In DNA, the CDR3 is TGTGCCAGCAGTTACTCAGATAGGGCCTCACCCCTCCACTTT. Translated, it gives CASSYSDRASPLHF.

The chain uses TRBV27 and TRBJ2-2, with 10 bases matching TRBD2. Trimming removed 3 bases from V and 4 bases from J; junction bases left unmatched: 5. CDR3 length: 16 amino acids. Germline V gene sequence: CDR1 MNHEY, CDR2 SMNVEV (reference sequence). The CDR3 DNA reads as TGTGCCAGCAGTTTTTCGATAGCGGGAGGCACCGGGGAGCTGTTTTTT. Protein: CASSFSIAGGTGELFF.

The CDR3, as DNA: TGTGCCTGGAGTGTACTTGTAGCGGGGTCCTACGAGCAGTACTTC. This translates into CAWSVLVAGSYEQYF. The rearrangement uses TRBV30 and TRBJ2-7, with 8 bases lining up with TRBD2. In germline, CDR1 is GTSNPN, CDR2 SVGIG (reference sequence). The CDR3 consists of 15 residues. Unmatched junction bases numbered 5, after V lost 0 bases and J lost 1 base.